Listed below are T cell receptor beta chains from one sample, sequenced in a study of PD-1 blockade in classical Hodgkin lymphoma. Assay: immunoSEQ multiplex PCR; the TCRdb copy retains only in-frame clones and omits some. The sample holds 7,000 to 7,500 clones, 76% seen once. This specimen was peripheral blood mononuclear cells (PBMCs), taken before the fourth cycle of nivolumab. Receptors were obtained from a human donor with classical Hodgkin lymphoma. Both conserved end residues are trimmed from each CDR3. Size is stated for part of the rows, as once, few or many counts, or as a class when the clone is expanded.

>13|TRBV4-2|once
ASSQEETTYNEQF
>11|TRBV29-1|once
SVEPGPNYGYT
>13|TRBV7-6|NA
ASSPGGGIGQPQH
>15|TRBV28|NA
ASRGGGGGKANYGYT
>13|TRBV29-1|NA
SVLGNTPAKNIQY
>15|TRBV5-4|NA
ASRAGQLLPSSYEQY
>14|TRBV4-2|NA
ASSQPRTGGNTEAF
>12|TRBV18|NA
ASSPTSDYNEQF
>11|TRBV16|NA
ASSRQGNQPQH
>11|TRBV11-3|NA
ASSLEGGDEQF
>11|TRBV7-3|NA
ASSPHREHEAF
>13|TRBV5-6|few
ASSQYHAGSYGYT
>13|TRBV5-4|NA
ASSAYRGPHYGYT
>12|TRBV7-3|once
ASSLMGGTDTQY
>12|TRBV11-1|NA
ASSFDRRGTEAF
>11|TRBV7-2|NA
ASSPPGNTEAF
>9|TRBV7-9|NA
ASSFQYEQY
>12|TRBV21-1|NA
ASSTSDRGNEQF
>10|TRBV28|NA
ASRRMNTEAF
>14|TRBV19|once
ASSVLTGTGSDTQY
>12|TRBV5-6|NA
ASSLRPREVGQY
>11|TRBV6-6|medium-sized
ASSLTTFYEQY
>14|TRBV19|NA
ASSPGGVGRQETQY
>10|TRBV11-2|NA
ASSPRGNEQY
>12|TRBV2|NA
ASTRLAGTGELF
>9|TRBV29-1|NA
SVVLSYEQY
>9|TRBV5-5|NA
ASSPKETQY
>14|TRBV4-2|NA
ASSQLLGEDSYEQY
>12|TRBV7-3|NA
ASSLTLGLNEQF
>14|TRBV9|few
ASSAPGQGNNSPLH
>14|TRBV7-2|NA
ASSLSPAGVGGGYT
>10|TRBV6-1|large
ASSETTYEQY
>11|TRBV7-3|medium-sized
ASSTEGVDEQY
>13|TRBV4-1|NA
ASSRTGTGEEKLF
>15|TRBV19|few
ASRPRTGGSGANVLT
>9|TRBV11-2|NA
ASRRIGEQY
>13|TRBV7-2|NA
ASSPRQGLDTEAF
>8|TRBV20-1|few
SVQDPEAF
>12|TRBV5-1|NA
ASSLDTNTGELF
>13|TRBV27|NA
ASRQKGTGGYEQY
>14|TRBV29-1|NA
SVYTGQPRGTDTQY
>9|TRBV29-1|NA
SVRWRNEQY
>11|TRBV29-1|NA
TGGGTVYNEQF
>11|TRBV27|few
ASSIADGYEQY
>19|TRBV9|few
ASSAKDGTGAIRSSYNEQF
>13|TRBV11-2|NA
ASSLLGTLSYEQY
>15|TRBV7-3|NA
ASSLGGGMSFTDTQY
>14|TRBV7-3|NA
ASSQLGSLSTDTQY
>15|TRBV5-4|few
ASSQEPRGGGTGELF
>11|TRBV19|few
VSHGPVAGELF
>12|TRBV6-5|NA
ASRKGALSSEAF
>11|TRBV7-9|NA
ASSSSQGETQY
>9|TRBV20-1|NA
SALGPDTQY
>13|TRBV9|NA
ASSPRTSGRIEQF